These 18 T cell receptor beta chains came from one sample sequenced in a study of T cell changes during pregnancy in multiple sclerosis (dated by TCRdb to between 2018 and 2021). Receptor amplification or capture employed the immunoSEQ multiplex PCR assay. The immuneACCESS repertoire file appears here via TCRdb, limited to in-frame rearrangements. These files lack a portion of the clones; in checked studies, under half of the deficit traces to unresolved V genes, and the cause of the others is not known. This sample holds about 24,000 clones; about nine tenths were observed only once. The top ten clones comprise under 10% of the sample. Sample: CD8+ T cells from peripheral blood mononuclear cells, taken in the third trimester of pregnancy. These receptors all stem from a female donor in good health, enrolled as a control in a pregnancy study.

The chain employs TRBV10-3 and TRBJ2-1, with 8 bases fitting TRBD1. The V segment lost 5 bases and the J segment 6 bases; nucleotides outside the gene matches: 9. The CDR3 is 15 residues long. The germline CDR1 and CDR2 sequences are ENHRY and SYGVKD. CDR3 DNA: TGTGCCATCAGTCCTCCAGGGGGCGCCGGCAATGAGCAGTTCTTC. Protein product: CAISPPGGAGNEQFF.

This chain uses TRBV5-6 with TRBJ1-3; weak D call: TRBD1 (6 bases). V was cut by 1 base and J by 3 bases, with 11 bases left in between. The CDR3 is 15 amino acids. CDR1 is SGHDT, CDR2 YYEEEE, per germline. The CDR3 loop reads CASSLRGGGGNTIYF. DNA for the CDR3: TGTGCCAGCAGCTTGCGAGGGGGTGGTGGAAACACCATATATTTT.

This clone appeared once. The chain employs TRBV27 and TRBJ2-7; tentatively, D is TRBD2 (6 bases). V lost 0 bases, J lost 4 bases, and 13 bases lay in between. Germline values: CDR1 MNHEY, CDR2 SMNVEV (reference sequence). The CDR3 is 15 amino acids. CDR3 sequence reads: CASSLSSGGKYEQYF. The CDR3 nucleotides read TGTGCCAGCAGTTTATCGTCCGGGGGAAAATACGAGCAGTACTTC.

The V call is TRBV6-5, the J call TRBJ1-1; 8 bases fit TRBD1. Looked up from germline, CDR1 is MNHEY and CDR2 is SVGAGI. The V segment lost 6 bases and the J segment 4 bases; nucleotides outside the gene matches: 4. This CDR3 has 13 residues. CDR3 region: CASRDTGGTEAFF. The DNA of the CDR3 is TGTGCCAGCAGGGATACAGGGGGCACTGAAGCTTTCTTT.

This chain links TRBV19 with TRBJ2-1; 7 nucleotides line up with TRBD1. The CDR3 has 12 residues. Germline CDR1 reads LNHDA; CDR2 reads SQIVND (reference sequence). Trimming removed 6 bases from V and 7 bases from J; junction bases left unmatched: 3. The CDR3: CASSLRGNEQFF. The CDR3 bases are TGTGCCAGTAGCCTCAGGGGGAATGAGCAGTTCTTC.

DNA of the CDR3: TGTGCCAGCAGTGCTAAAGCGGGTTTAAGTTTAGATACGCAGTATTTT. It specifies CASSAKAGLSLDTQYF. The V and J genes are TRBV2 and TRBJ2-3; D possibly corresponds to TRBD2 (6 bases). V was cut by 4 bases and J by 5 bases, with 19 bases left in between. This CDR3 comprises 16 residues. Germline V CDR1 and CDR2: SNHLY, FYNNEI.

The V call is TRBV6-1, the J call TRBJ1-1; D not certain. V was trimmed by 2 bases and J by 10 bases, leaving 17 bases between them. Germline V CDR1 and CDR2: MNHNS, SASEGT. The CDR3 extends over 14 amino acids. In DNA form, the CDR3 reads TGTGCCAGCAGTGAAAATGAGGAGGGAGGCGGAGCTTTCTTT. It is translated as CASSENEEGGGAFF.

The chain uses TRBV19 and TRBJ2-1; D gene ambiguous. CDR1 and CDR2 (germline): LNHDA, SQIVND (reference sequence). Deletions cut 5 bases from V and 0 bases from J, with 11 bases between. This CDR3 is built from 15 residues. CDR3 sequence reads: CASSLSPSSYNEQFF. The CDR3 region has the DNA TGTGCCAGTAGTTTATCTCCCAGCTCCTACAATGAGCAGTTCTTC.

This chain uses TRBV19 with TRBJ1-1; 7 bases are shared with TRBD1. The CDR3 consists of 13 residues. V gave up 5 bases and J gave up 7 bases; unmatched junction bases: 7. The germline gives CDR1 LNHDA, CDR2 SQIVND (reference sequence). Here the CDR3 DNA reads TGTGCCAGTAGTCAGGCAGGGGGTGTTGAAGCTTTCTTT. It encodes CASSQAGGVEAFF.

The rearrangement uses TRBV4-1 and TRBJ2-1; 8 bases line up with TRBD2. Germline V gene sequence: CDR1 MGHRA, CDR2 YSYEKL. Trimming took 4 bases from V and 10 from J; bases not matched to a gene: 12. The CDR3 has 15 residues. CDR3 nucleotide sequence: TGCGCCAGCAGCCGCGCCGGTCGGGGGGGCCGAGAGCAGTTCTTC. Translating it yields CASSRAGRGGREQFF.

The genes are TRBV13 and TRBJ2-7, with TRBD2 matching over 12 bases. The CDR3 is 15 amino acids. Germline CDR1 PRHDT, CDR2 FYEKMQ (reference sequence). Trimming took 2 bases from V and 6 from J; bases not matched to a gene: 5. As DNA, the CDR3 is TGTGCCAGCAGCTTATCGACTAGCGGGAGTCTCGAGCAGTACTTC. It is translated as CASSLSTSGSLEQYF.

In DNA, the CDR3 is TGTGCCATCAGGGTCACTAGGAGAAACACCATATATTTT. This gives the protein CAIRVTRRNTIYF. This chain links TRBV10-3 with TRBJ1-3; the D is unclear. V lost 6 bases and J lost 5, with 11 bases in between. This CDR3 region has 13 residues. Looked up from germline, CDR1 is ENHRY and CDR2 is SYGVKD.

On this clone: One end of the junction varies from germline; a read error may be responsible. The V gene is TRBV7-7, the J gene TRBJ1-1; D is possibly TRBD1 (5 bases). This CDR3 has 13 residues. CDR1 and CDR2 (germline): SSHAT, FNYEAQ (reference sequence). The CDR3 protein is CASSAGGMTEAFF. DNA of the CDR3: TGTGCTAGCAGCGCCGGGGGGATGACTGAAGCTTTCTTT.

The chain couples TRBV4-1 to TRBJ2-1; 8 nucleotides align to TRBD1. CDR1 is MGHRA, CDR2 YSYEKL, per germline. This CDR3 comprises 16 residues. V lost 4 bases, J lost 8 bases, and 13 bases stayed unmatched. The CDR3 sequence is CASSLIGIDRGYEQFF. The CDR3 nucleotides read TGCGCCAGCAGCCTGATAGGGATCGACAGGGGTTATGAGCAGTTCTTC.

The chain recombines TRBV2 with TRBJ2-3; 12 nucleotides align to TRBD2. Germline trimming cut 5 bases from V and 6 bases from J; bases unmatched to any gene: 6. Germline values: CDR1 SNHLY, CDR2 FYNNEI. This CDR3 spans 15 amino acids. CDR3 bases: TGTGCCAGCAGTCCCCTAGCGGGGGGGCCGGATACGCAGTATTTT. Translated, it gives CASSPLAGGPDTQYF. Full variable domain (outside the CDR3, taken from reference TRBV2 and TRBJ2-3): EPEVTQTPSHQVTQMGQEVILRCVPISNHLYFYWYRQILGQKVEFLVSFYNNEISEKSEIFDDQFSVERPDGSNFTLKIRSTKLEDSAMYFCASSPLAGGPDTQYFGPGTRLTVL.

The rearrangement links TRBV28 to TRBJ2-3; 7 bases agree with TRBD2. V lost 7 bases and J lost 6; bases outside the gene matches: 10. This CDR3 comprises 14 residues. Germline V gene sequence: CDR1 MDHEN, CDR2 SYDVKM. The CDR3 sequence is CASTPSGTKDTQYF. The CDR3 DNA is TGTGCCAGCACTCCTTCCGGGACTAAGGATACGCAGTATTTT.

The chain recombines TRBV29-1 with TRBJ1-1, with D maybe TRBD1 (6 bases). The CDR3 sequence is 15 residues long. Germline V lookup: CDR1 SQVTM, CDR2 ANQGSEA. V was pared by 3 bases and J by 3 bases, with 17 bases between. The CDR3: CSVEVRGTSYTEAFF. The CDR3 nucleotides are TGCAGCGTTGAGGTCAGGGGAACGAGTTACACTGAAGCTTTCTTT.

The rearrangement joins TRBV18 to TRBJ2-3; tentative D call: TRBD2 (7 bases). Trimming took 3 bases from V and 0 from J, leaving 19 bases between them. The CDR3 is 18 amino acids. The germline CDR1 and CDR2 sequences are KGHSH and LQKENI. The CDR3 DNA sequence: TGTGCCAGCTCACCGATGTGGGCGGGGGCATCTAGCACAGATACGCAGTATTTT. It yields the protein CASSPMWAGASSTDTQYF.